These 28 T cell receptor beta chains were all obtained from the same sample, sequenced in a study of somatic mutations in cytotoxic T cells in rheumatoid arthritis. The table came from immunoSEQ multiplex PCR; TCRdb's copy has only in-frame clones and leaves some out. The sample shows just over 30,000 clones, roughly 80% of them seen only once. Sequencing was carried out using CD8+ T cells sorted from blood. The receptors come from an adult with rheumatoid arthritis.

CDR3 loop: CASSAYHLPNYGYTF. The CDR3 nucleotides read TGTGCCAGCAGTGCTTATCACCTACCGAACTATGGCTACACCTTC. The chain joins TRBV28 to TRBJ1-2; the D is unclear. The CDR3 loop spans 15 amino acids. CDR1 is MDHEN, CDR2 SYDVKM, per germline. V was pared by 5 bases and J by 2 bases, with 15 bases between.

The chain joins TRBV9 to TRBJ2-1; no clear D gene. CDR1 SGDLS and CDR2 YYNGEE come from the germline V gene. The V end was cut by 4 bases, the J end by 2 bases, with 7 bases between. The CDR3 spans 13 residues. The chain's CDR3 is CASSQGTYNEQFF. The CDR3 DNA sequence: TGTGCCAGCAGCCAAGGCACCTACAATGAGCAGTTCTTC.

This chain uses TRBV5-1 with TRBJ2-1; D uncertain. Germline-derived CDR1 and CDR2 are SGHRS and YFSETQ. The ends were cut back, 0 bases at V and 0 bases at J, with 10 bases in the middle. The CDR3 is 16 amino acids. CDR3 sequence reads: CASSLGSWDSYNEQFF. The CDR3, as DNA: TGCGCCAGCAGCTTGGGTTCATGGGACTCCTACAATGAGCAGTTCTTC.

V is TRBV19 and J is TRBJ1-1; D remains ambiguous. This CDR3 has 13 amino acids. Germline CDR1 LNHDA, CDR2 SQIVND (reference sequence). The V end was cut by 1 base, the J end by 1 base, with 4 bases between. The CDR3, as DNA: TGTGCCAGTAGTATAGCCAGGAACACTGAAGCTTTCTTT. It yields the protein CASSIARNTEAFF.

The J gene is TRBJ2-7, the V gene TRBV27; tentative D call: TRBD1 (5 bases). The CDR3 spans 14 residues. The V and J ends lost 2 bases and 0 bases respectively, with 8 bases between them. Germline CDR1 is MNHEY and CDR2 is SMNVEV (reference sequence). The CDR3 reads CASSLTGPSYEQYF. CDR3 coding DNA: TGTGCCAGCAGTTTAACAGGCCCCTCCTACGAGCAGTACTTC.

The J gene is TRBJ1-1, the V gene TRBV28, with TRBD1 matching 7 bases. CDR1 is MDHEN and CDR2 is SYDVKM in the germline V gene. Trimming cost V 4 bases and J 3 bases; bases outside gene matches: 8. CDR3 length: 15 amino acids. The CDR3 loop reads CASSSLRGPDTEAFF. CDR3 DNA sequence: TGTGCCAGCAGTTCTCTAAGGGGGCCAGACACTGAAGCTTTCTTT.

This clone was detected only a few times. V is TRBV7-6 and J is TRBJ2-1; D gene ambiguous. Germline V gene lookup returns CDR1 SGHVS and CDR2 FNYEAQ. The germline V and J ends were trimmed by 5 bases and 3 bases, with 5 bases remaining between them. The CDR3 runs 12 residues. For the CDR3, the DNA is TGTGCCAGCAGCCCCGGCTACAATGAGCAGTTCTTC. As protein: CASSPGYNEQFF. Filled out from reference TRBV7-6 and TRBJ2-1, the complete variable domain reads GAGVSQSPRYKVTKRGQDVALRCDPISGHVSLYWYRQALGQGPEFLTYFNYEAQQDKSGLPNDRFSAERPEGSISTLTIQRTEQRDSAMYRCASSPGYNEQFFGPGTRLTVL.

In its sample, this clone was seen once. The chain links TRBV27 to TRBJ2-2; D remains ambiguous. CDR3 length: 13 residues. Trimming left V 3 bases short and J 7 bases short, with 9 bases between. CDR1 MNHEY and CDR2 SMNVEV come from the germline V gene (reference sequence). CDR3 sequence: CASSFLDSGELFF. CDR3 bases: TGTGCCAGCAGTTTCTTGGATAGCGGGGAGCTGTTTTTT.

This chain connects TRBV9 to TRBJ2-2; D is uncertain. Per germline, CDR1 SGDLS and CDR2 YYNGEE. V lost 4 bases and J 4 bases, leaving 17 bases between the germline ends. CDR3 length: 16 residues. CDR3 DNA: TGTGCCAGCAGCAGCCGACCAAGACTGCTCACCGGGGAGCTGTTTTTT. It codes for CASSSRPRLLTGELFF. Variable domain in full (rest from reference TRBV9 and TRBJ2-2): DSGVTQTPKHLITATGQRVTLRCSPRSGDLSVYWYQQSLDQGLQFLIQYYNGEERAKGNILERFSAQQFPDLHSELNLSSLELGDSALYFCASSSRPRLLTGELFFGEGSRLTVL.

This clone occurred a few times. The rearrangement joins TRBV30 to TRBJ1-1, with TRBD1 as a possible D gene (6 bases). This CDR3 is 12 amino acids long. The V end lost 8 bases, the J end lost 1 base, and 11 bases lay between the germline ends. In germline, CDR1 is GTSNPN, CDR2 SVGIG (reference sequence). CDR3 region: CAGSTGNTEAFF. The CDR3 coding sequence is TGTGCCGGTTCGACAGGGAACACTGAAGCTTTCTTT. Full variable domain (missing parts from reference TRBV30 and TRBJ1-1): SQTIHQWPATLVQPVGSPLSLECTVEGTSNPNLYWYRQAAGRGLQLLFYSVGIGQISSEVPQNLSASRPQDRQFILSSKKLLLSDSGFYLCAGSTGNTEAFFGQGTRLTVV.

The chain carries TRBV28 and TRBJ2-1; 9 bases match TRBD2. This CDR3 is built from 19 residues. V lost 3 bases, J lost 1 base, and 13 bases stayed unmatched. Germline-derived CDR1 and CDR2 are MDHEN and SYDVKM. As DNA, the CDR3 is TGTGCCAGCAGTTTCCCCTCCCGACTAGCGGCCTCTTCCTACAATGAGCAGTTCTTC. Amino acid sequence: CASSFPSRLAASSYNEQFF. Together with reference TRBV28 and TRBJ2-1, the CDR3 gives the full variable domain: DVKVTQSSRYLVKRTGEKVFLECVQDMDHENMFWYRQDPGLGLRLIYFSYDVKMKEKGDIPEGYSVSREKKERFSLILESASTNQTSMYLCASSFPSRLAASSYNEQFFGPGTRLTVL.

This sequence joins TRBV9 and TRBJ2-3; no definite D call. The V and J ends lost 1 base and 1 base respectively, with 13 bases between them. The CDR3 has 16 residues. The V gene's germline CDR1 is SGDLS and CDR2 YYNGEE. CDR3 loop: CASSVRKARGTDTQYF. For the CDR3, the DNA is TGTGCCAGCAGCGTACGGAAGGCTAGGGGCACAGATACGCAGTATTTT.

The chain employs TRBV11-2 and TRBJ2-5, with a possible D match to TRBD1 (5 bases). Trimming removed 1 base from V and 3 bases from J, with 15 bases in between. The germline V gene encodes CDR1 SGHAT and CDR2 FQNNGV. CDR3 length: 16 amino acids. The chain's CDR3 is CASSLAGQGRKETQYF. Written as DNA, the CDR3 is TGTGCCAGCAGCTTAGCAGGGCAGGGTCGGAAAGAGACCCAGTACTTC.

V and J are TRBV5-1 and TRBJ2-7; tentative D call: TRBD2 (7 bases). Germline lookup yields CDR1 SGHRS and CDR2 YFSETQ. Trimming stripped 3 bases from V and 3 bases from J, with 22 bases between. The CDR3 runs to 17 residues. This chain's CDR3 is CASSWTLTGGFDYEQYF. DNA for the CDR3: TGCGCCAGCAGCTGGACCCTAACGGGGGGCTTCGACTACGAGCAGTACTTC.

The chain recombines TRBV6-1 with TRBJ1-1; possibly TRBD1 for D (5 bases). In germline, CDR1 is MNHNS, CDR2 SASEGT. The CDR3 runs to 14 residues. The ends were cut back, 2 bases at V and 3 bases at J, with 10 bases in the middle. CDR3: CASSERGEYTEAFF. CDR3 sequence (DNA): TGTGCCAGCAGTGAACGGGGGGAATACACTGAAGCTTTCTTT.

The chain is built from TRBV6-5 and TRBJ2-2; D is ambiguous. Germline assignment: CDR1 MNHEY and CDR2 SVGAGI. The ends were cut back, 6 bases at V and 0 bases at J, with 11 bases in the middle. The CDR3 contains 15 residues. The CDR3 nucleotides read TGTGCCAGCAGCCCGGCCTCCGCGAACACCGGGGAGCTGTTTTTT. Translation gives CASSPASANTGELFF.

The chain combines TRBV4-3 with TRBJ2-3; 7 bases match TRBD1. This CDR3 comprises 17 residues. Germline lookup yields CDR1 LGHNA and CDR2 YSLEER. Germline trimming cut 4 bases from V and 3 bases from J; bases unmatched to any gene: 13. CDR3 nucleotide sequence: TGCGCCAGCAGCCCCCTGCCTCGGGACAGAGGAACAGATACGCAGTATTTT. Its translation is CASSPLPRDRGTDTQYF.

The genes are TRBV19 and TRBJ1-1; the D is unclear. CDR1 and CDR2 from the germline V gene are LNHDA and SQIVND (reference sequence). The length of the CDR3 is 13 residues. The germline V and J ends were trimmed by 3 bases and 2 bases, with 7 bases remaining between them. The CDR3 bases are TGTGCCAGTAGTATGCGGTATAACACTGAAGCTTTCTTT. This gives the protein CASSMRYNTEAFF. The full variable domain, in which reference TRBV19 and TRBJ1-1 provide the parts outside the CDR3, is DGGITQSPKYLFRKEGQNVTLSCEQNLNHDAMYWYRQDPGQGLRLIYYSQIVNDFQKGDIAEGYSVSREKKESFPLTVTSAQKNPTAFYLCASSMRYNTEAFFGQGTRLTVV.

The chain is built from TRBV5-5 and TRBJ1-1; no firm D call. Per germline, CDR1 SGHKS and CDR2 YYEKEE (reference sequence). Trimming took 5 bases from V and 0 from J, leaving 14 bases between them. The CDR3 runs 15 residues. The CDR3, as DNA: TGTGCCAGCAGTAATATGGCGGGCCTGAACACTGAAGCTTTCTTT. Translating it yields CASSNMAGLNTEAFF.

V is TRBV7-3 and J is TRBJ2-1, with TRBD2 matching 9 bases. The CDR3 has 15 residues. Trimming took 2 bases from V and 8 from J; bases not matched to a gene: 7. The V gene's germline CDR1 is SGHTA and CDR2 FQGTGA. CDR3 coding DNA: TGTGCCAGCAGCTTATTGGCTAGCGGGGTTCATGAGCAGTTCTTC. This gives the protein CASSLLASGVHEQFF. The whole variable domain, remainder taken from reference TRBV7-3 and TRBJ2-1, is GAGVSQTPSNKVTEKGKYVELRCDPISGHTALYWYRQSLGQGPEFLIYFQGTGAADDSGLPNDRFFAVRPEGSVSTLKIQRTERGDSAVYLCASSLLASGVHEQFFGPGTRLTVL.

The chain combines TRBV6-6 with TRBJ2-3, with 8 nucleotides matching TRBD2. This CDR3 comprises 16 residues. V lost 2 bases, J lost 5 bases, and 9 bases stayed unmatched. Germline-derived CDR1 and CDR2 are MNHNY and SVGAGI (reference sequence). The CDR3: CASSYPKPGGGDTQYF. The CDR3 bases are TGTGCCAGCAGTTACCCAAAACCGGGGGGGGGAGATACGCAGTATTTT.

The rearrangement uses TRBV7-9 and TRBJ1-2, with 7 nucleotides matching TRBD1. V was pared by 3 bases and J by 6 bases, with 7 bases of the junction left unmatched. The V gene's germline CDR1 is SEHNR and CDR2 FQNEAQ (reference sequence). This CDR3 is built from 14 residues. CDR3 loop: CASSFLVGTDGYTF. The CDR3 DNA reads as TGTGCCAGCAGCTTTCTTGTCGGGACAGATGGCTACACCTTC.

This chain links TRBV7-8 with TRBJ2-1, with D perhaps matching TRBD1 (5 bases). V lost 3 bases, J lost 4 bases, and 13 bases lay in between. CDR3 length: 15 residues. Per the germline V gene, CDR1 is SGHVS and CDR2 is FQNEAQ. The DNA of the CDR3 is TGTGCCAGCAGCTTTTCCAACAGGCCTTACAATGAGCAGTTCTTC. Translation gives CASSFSNRPYNEQFF.

This chain joins TRBV21-1 and TRBJ1-2; the DNA was not used to check the table's D call, TRBD1. TRBV21-1 is annotated as a pseudogene. The CDR3 extends over 16 amino acids. CDR3 bases: TGTGCCAGCAGCAAGGATACAGGGCCGGTGGTTTATGGCTACACCTTC. Amino acids: CASSKDTGPVVYGYTF.

A single count supports this clone. This chain joins TRBV5-5 and TRBJ1-3; no clear D. CDR1 is SGHKS and CDR2 is YYEKEE in the germline V gene (reference sequence). The CDR3 covers 12 residues. V shed 1 base and J shed 4 bases, with 3 bases lying between them. CDR3 loop: CASSLNGNTIYF. Written as DNA, the CDR3 is TGTGCCAGCAGCTTGAACGGAAACACCATATATTTT. Full variable domain (rest looked up from reference TRBV5-5 and TRBJ1-3): DAGVTQSPTHLIKTRGQQVTLRCSPISGHKSVSWYQQVLGQGPQFIFQYYEKEERGRGNFPDRFSARQFPNYSSELNVNALLLGDSALYLCASSLNGNTIYFGEGSWLTVV.

The CDR3 spells CASSETGTNTGELFF. The CDR3 DNA follows: TGTGCCAGCAGTGAGACAGGGACGAACACCGGGGAGCTGTTTTTT. V usage is TRBV6-4 and J usage is TRBJ2-2; TRBD1 aligns across 7 bases. V shed 3 bases and J 0 bases; nucleotides not matched to a gene: 1. Germline CDR1 is MRHNA and CDR2 is SNTAGT. The CDR3 length is 15 residues.

This chain uses TRBV13 with TRBJ2-5; TRBD1 agrees at 12 bases. The CDR3 totals 15 residues. Germline assignment: CDR1 PRHDT and CDR2 FYEKMQ (reference sequence). The ends lost 5 bases at V and 5 bases at J; junction bases unmatched: 6. CDR3 region: CASSTGQGALETQYF. In nucleotides, the CDR3 is TGTGCCAGCAGCACGGGACAGGGGGCGTTGGAGACCCAGTACTTC. Full variable domain (missing parts from reference TRBV13 and TRBJ2-5): AAGVIQSPRHLIKEKRETATLKCYPIPRHDTVYWYQQGPGQDPQFLISFYEKMQSDKGSIPDRFSAQQFSDYHSELNMSSLELGDSALYFCASSTGQGALETQYFGPGTRLLVL.

The rearrangement uses TRBV7-9 and TRBJ1-5; 8 bases match TRBD1. The germline V gene has CDR1 SEHNR and CDR2 FQNEAQ (reference sequence). J was trimmed by 5 bases and V by 5 bases; bases with no gene match: 11. The CDR3 consists of 16 residues. This CDR3 is CASSHTAGGRDQPQHF. CDR3 DNA sequence: TGTGCCAGCAGCCATACTGCAGGGGGCCGAGATCAGCCCCAGCATTTT.